This note documents a single T cell receptor (beta chain) sequence. Antigen: not known. The germline V gene has CDR1 MNHEY and CDR2 SVGAGI. The CDR3 runs to 14 residues. Trimming took off 7 bases at V and 1 base at J, with 13 bases between the two ends. This entry belongs to a study of OX40 agonist ivuxolimab in advanced cancers. Study summary: Clinicians treated patients with ivuxolimab, an agonistic anti-OX40 (CD134) antibody.

General study points: At doses 0.1 to 3.0 mg/kg, CD4+ and CD8+ clones expanded.

Assay: immunoSEQ multiplex PCR; the TCRdb copy retains only in-frame clones and omits some. Of tens of thousands of clones listed, roughly four fifths were seen once; the top ten hold more than 1.5%. The chain uses TRBV6-5 and TRBJ1-1, with D perhaps TRBD1 (6 bases). Here the sequenced sample was CD4+ or CD8+ T cells sorted from blood, taken in a trial of the OX40 agonist ivuxolimab. The TCR comes from an adult with an advanced solid tumor such as melanoma, head and neck, liver or kidney cancer. This CDR3 is CASIRRGGNTEAFF. The CDR3 DNA follows: TGTGCCAGCATTCGCAGGGGCGGGAACACTGAAGCTTTCTTT.